This is a list of T cell receptor beta chains from one sample in a study of blood T cell repertoires in COVID-19. The protocol was immunoSEQ multiplex PCR, while the TCRdb copy is restricted to in-frame clones and leaves out a portion. Of more than 90,000 clones in the sample, roughly 71% are singletons; the top ten hold 9.8%. Input material: peripheral blood. The origin of the receptors is a woman aged 80 or over with acute or convalescent COVID-19. The conserved cysteine and the conserved F or W are not part of the CDR3 here.

CDR3 length	V gene	CDR3 protein
14	TRBV7-9	ASSLALETGEAEAF
13	TRBV28	ASSVQQGGSQPQH
14	TRBV4-2	ASSHQTGRLNEKLF
16	TRBV19	ASSTPVDRGGGRQPQH
12	TRBV19	ASTLRGGYNEQF
12	TRBV6-5	ASSYRDRDYEQY
13	TRBV16	ASSQSGTGENIQY
17	TRBV7-2	ASSPQAIRGAGDTDTQY
16	TRBV11-2	ASSLGPSGTGEPGELF
12	TRBV9	ARRYAGGRDEQF
16	TRBV5-6	ASSFYRMGGEYNSPLH
12	TRBV5-4	ASSPRTGYEGYT
12	TRBV7-2	ASSLVAGTGELF
12	TRBV11-2	ASSLDQVGNTIY
12	TRBV7-9	ASSSRTGGTEAF
14	TRBV27	ASGPHTHREKAEAF
11	TRBV12-3/TRBV12-4	ASSLTGHNEQF
11	TRBV29-1	SGRQGVDEKLF
13	TRBV3-1/TRBV3-2	ASSQDRGYTGELF
13	TRBV9	ASSVEAGGWYGYT
12	TRBV6-6	ASSPTGGGFGYT
14	TRBV5-4	ASSQGQTGRYSPLH
14	TRBV4-2	ASSQEGTGPPGELF
10	TRBV7-9	ASSLSGPEQF
11	TRBV28	ASSDGALGELF
14	TRBV7-2	ASSLIGRVSGETQY
14	TRBV6-2/TRBV6-3	ASSSGRDRPTDTQY
12	TRBV6-4	ASSEGAGSWEQF
15	TRBV3-1/TRBV3-2	ASSRGGTRRGSGEQY
13	TRBV19	ASSALWTALYEQY
14	TRBV9	ASSVGAGKSNYGYT
14	TRBV7-2	ASSRQAGGTYNEQF
11	TRBV2	ASSSVPNTEAF
13	TRBV29-1	SVEDPDRGLYEQY
14	TRBV11-2	ASSLDLGVHTDTQY
13	TRBV11-2	ASSSRGTGKETQY
12	TRBV6-5	ATGGGGSGNTIY
16	TRBV19	ASSIVSPSVGRTDEQY
12	TRBV5-6	ASSLKGQDYGYT
11	TRBV6-2/TRBV6-3	ASSSTSGGTQY
11	TRBV3-1/TRBV3-2	ASSQGEGTGAY
13	TRBV28	ASRSGGRTNEKLF
13	TRBV5-4	ASSFSGTRGETQY
14	TRBV11-3	ASSRGQGRGKNIQY
13	TRBV28	ASSRGASGNNEQF
15	TRBV5-8	ASSLKLGLAGVNEQF
11	TRBV5-1	ASSSMDREGYT
12	TRBV7-9	ASSFNQGNTEAF
15	TRBV7-6	ASSPTWAGVGYNEQF
14	TRBV7-2	ASSSLDRGRNSPLH
12	TRBV2	ASRGTASTGELF
11	TRBV5-4	ASSRQNQETQY
14	TRBV6-5	ASSYSIGGAGNTIY
13	TRBV5-6	ASSLDLIKGETQY
11	TRBV9	ASSAGIQETQY